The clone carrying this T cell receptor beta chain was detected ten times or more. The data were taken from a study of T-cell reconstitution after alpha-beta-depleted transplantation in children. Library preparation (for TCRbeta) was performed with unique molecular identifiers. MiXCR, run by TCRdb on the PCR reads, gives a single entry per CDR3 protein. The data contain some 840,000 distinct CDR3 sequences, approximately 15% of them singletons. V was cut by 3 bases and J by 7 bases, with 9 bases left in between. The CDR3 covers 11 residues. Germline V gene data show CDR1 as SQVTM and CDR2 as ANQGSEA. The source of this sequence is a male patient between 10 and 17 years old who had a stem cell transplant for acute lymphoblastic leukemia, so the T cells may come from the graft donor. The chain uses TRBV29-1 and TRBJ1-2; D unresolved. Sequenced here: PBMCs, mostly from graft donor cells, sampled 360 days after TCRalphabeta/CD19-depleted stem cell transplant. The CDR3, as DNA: TGCAGCGTTGATCCCCTTCTTGGCTACACCTTC. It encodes CSVDPLLGYTF.